The entry that follows covers one T cell receptor beta chain sequence. The antigen is not known. Three nested ARM-PCR rounds with V-beta and C-beta primers built TCRB libraries. A C-beta primer primed TCRB cDNA from about 500 ng RNA. TCRdb recomputed calls from the multiplex PCR reads with MiXCR, one row per CDR3 protein. The table shows approximately 20,000 distinct CDR3 sequences, with just under 70% occurring only once. The CDR3 length is 14 residues. V gave up 4 bases and J gave up 5 bases, with 14 bases separating them. This sample was taken from a study of tumor-infiltrating lymphocytes in glioblastoma multiforme. The study, taken as a whole, reports: Only one glioblastoma patient had TCR and mutation analysis. No surface-marker sorting into functional T cell subtypes was done. RNA-based TCR sequencing may distort clone frequencies, since cells carry unequal TCR transcript numbers.

Sample: peripheral blood. The source of this sequence is a male donor with glioblastoma. This chain uses TRBV12-3 or TRBV12-4 with TRBJ2-5, with a tentative D call TRBD1 (6 bases). CDR3 protein: CASSSTGSVETQYF. The CDR3 DNA follows: TGTGCCAGCAGTTCAACAGGGTCCGTGGAGACCCAGTACTTC.